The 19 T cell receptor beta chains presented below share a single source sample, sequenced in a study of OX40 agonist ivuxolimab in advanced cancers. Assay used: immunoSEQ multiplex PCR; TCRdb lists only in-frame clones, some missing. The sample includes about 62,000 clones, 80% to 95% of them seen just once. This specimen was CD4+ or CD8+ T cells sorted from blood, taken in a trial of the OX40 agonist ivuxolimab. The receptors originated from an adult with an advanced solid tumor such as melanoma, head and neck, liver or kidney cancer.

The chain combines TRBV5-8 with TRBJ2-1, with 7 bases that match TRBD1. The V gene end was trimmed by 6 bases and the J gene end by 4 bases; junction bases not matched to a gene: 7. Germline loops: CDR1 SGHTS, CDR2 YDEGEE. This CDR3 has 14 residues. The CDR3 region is CASITRTGYNEQFF. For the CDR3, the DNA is TGTGCCAGCATCACCCGGACAGGTTACAATGAGCAGTTCTTC.

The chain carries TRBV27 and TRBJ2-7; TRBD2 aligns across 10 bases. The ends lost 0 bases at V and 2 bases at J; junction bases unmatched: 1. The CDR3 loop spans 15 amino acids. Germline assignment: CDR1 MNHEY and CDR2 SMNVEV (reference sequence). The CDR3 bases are TGTGCCAGCAGTTTATCGAGCGGGGGGGCCTACGAGCAGTACTTC. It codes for CASSLSSGGAYEQYF.

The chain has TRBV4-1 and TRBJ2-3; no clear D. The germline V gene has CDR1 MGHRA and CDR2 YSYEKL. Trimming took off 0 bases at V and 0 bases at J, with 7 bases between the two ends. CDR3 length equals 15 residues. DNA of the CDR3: TGCGCCAGCAGCCAAGAAACTGTTAGCACAGATACGCAGTATTTT. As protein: CASSQETVSTDTQYF.

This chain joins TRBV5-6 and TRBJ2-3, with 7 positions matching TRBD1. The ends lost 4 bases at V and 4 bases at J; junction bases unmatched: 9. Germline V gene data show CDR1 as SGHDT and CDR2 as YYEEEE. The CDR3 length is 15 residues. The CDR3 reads CASSLDRSPSDTQYF. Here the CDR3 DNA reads TGTGCCAGCAGCCTGGACAGGTCCCCTTCAGATACGCAGTATTTT.

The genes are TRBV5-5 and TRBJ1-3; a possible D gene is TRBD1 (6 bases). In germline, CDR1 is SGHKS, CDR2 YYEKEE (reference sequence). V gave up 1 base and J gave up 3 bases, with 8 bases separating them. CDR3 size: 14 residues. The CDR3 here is CASSLRGSGNTIYF. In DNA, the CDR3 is TGTGCCAGCAGCTTGAGGGGGAGTGGAAACACCATATATTTT. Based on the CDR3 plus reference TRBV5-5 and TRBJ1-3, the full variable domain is DAGVTQSPTHLIKTRGQQVTLRCSPISGHKSVSWYQQVLGQGPQFIFQYYEKEERGRGNFPDRFSARQFPNYSSELNVNALLLGDSALYLCASSLRGSGNTIYFGEGSWLTVV.

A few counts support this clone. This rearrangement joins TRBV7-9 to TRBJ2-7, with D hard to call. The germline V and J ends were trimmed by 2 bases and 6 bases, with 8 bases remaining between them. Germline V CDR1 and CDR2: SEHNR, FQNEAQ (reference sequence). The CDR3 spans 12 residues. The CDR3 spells CASSLRSSEQYF. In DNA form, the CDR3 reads TGTGCCAGCAGCTTACGGTCGAGCGAGCAGTACTTC. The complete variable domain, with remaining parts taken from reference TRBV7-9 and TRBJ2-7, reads DTGVSQNPRHKITKRGQNVTFRCDPISEHNRLYWYRQTLGQGPEFLTYFQNEAQLEKSRLLSDRFSAERPKGSFSTLEIQRTEQGDSAMYLCASSLRSSEQYFGPGTRLTVT.

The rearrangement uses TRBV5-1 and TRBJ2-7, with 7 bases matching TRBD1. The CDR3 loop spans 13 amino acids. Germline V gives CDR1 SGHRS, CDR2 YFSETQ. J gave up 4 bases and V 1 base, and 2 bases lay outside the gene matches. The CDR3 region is CASSLTTGYEQYF. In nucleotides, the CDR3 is TGCGCCAGCAGCTTGACGACAGGGTACGAGCAGTACTTC.

Here the CDR3 DNA reads TGCAGCGTTGATTCCGGACAGGGTGGCTATGGCTACACCTTC. Encoded protein: CSVDSGQGGYGYTF. The rearrangement joins TRBV29-1 to TRBJ1-2; 8 bases are shared with TRBD1. This CDR3 contains 14 residues. Germline CDR1 and CDR2: SQVTM and ANQGSEA. Losses at the gene ends were 3 bases for V and 4 bases for J; bases not matched to a gene: 7.

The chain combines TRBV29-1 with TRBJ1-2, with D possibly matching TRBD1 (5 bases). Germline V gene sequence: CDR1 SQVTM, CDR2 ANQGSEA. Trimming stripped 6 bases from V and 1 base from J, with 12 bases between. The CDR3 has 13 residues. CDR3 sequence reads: CSVGHGDNYGYTF. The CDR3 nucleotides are TGCAGCGTCGGACATGGGGATAACTATGGCTACACCTTC.

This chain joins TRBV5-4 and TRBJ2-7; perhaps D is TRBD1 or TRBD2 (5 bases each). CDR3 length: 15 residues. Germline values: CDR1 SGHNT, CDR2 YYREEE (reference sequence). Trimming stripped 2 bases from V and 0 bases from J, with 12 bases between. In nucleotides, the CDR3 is TGTGCCAGCAGCTTCGGACGGGACGGCTCCTACGAGCAGTACTTC. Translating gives CASSFGRDGSYEQYF.

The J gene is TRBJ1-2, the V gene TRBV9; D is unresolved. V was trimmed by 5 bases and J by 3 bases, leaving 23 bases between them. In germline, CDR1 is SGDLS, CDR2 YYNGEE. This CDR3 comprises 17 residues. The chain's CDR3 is CASSNPVIGISDYGYTF. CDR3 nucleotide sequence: TGTGCCAGCAGTAATCCCGTCATAGGGATTTCGGACTATGGCTACACCTTC.

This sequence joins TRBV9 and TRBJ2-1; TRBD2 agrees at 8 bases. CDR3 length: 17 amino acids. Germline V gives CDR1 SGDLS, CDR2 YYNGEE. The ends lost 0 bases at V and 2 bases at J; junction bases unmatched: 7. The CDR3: CASSVVGRGAPYNEQFF. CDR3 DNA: TGTGCCAGCAGCGTAGTAGGGCGGGGGGCTCCCTACAATGAGCAGTTCTTC.

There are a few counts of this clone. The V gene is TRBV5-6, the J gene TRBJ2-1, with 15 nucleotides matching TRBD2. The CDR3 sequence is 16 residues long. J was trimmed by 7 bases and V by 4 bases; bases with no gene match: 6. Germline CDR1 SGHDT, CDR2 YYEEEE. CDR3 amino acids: CASSHRTSGGDNEQFF. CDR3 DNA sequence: TGTGCCAGCAGCCACCGGACTAGCGGGGGGGATAATGAGCAGTTCTTC.

CDR3 DNA sequence: TGTGCCTGGAATGACGGGAACACTGAAGCTTTCTTT. It encodes CAWNDGNTEAFF. This chain joins TRBV30 and TRBJ1-1; no firm D call. The CDR3 has 12 residues. The germline V gene has CDR1 GTSNPN and CDR2 SVGIG (reference sequence). V was trimmed by 4 bases and J by 1 base, leaving 7 bases between them.

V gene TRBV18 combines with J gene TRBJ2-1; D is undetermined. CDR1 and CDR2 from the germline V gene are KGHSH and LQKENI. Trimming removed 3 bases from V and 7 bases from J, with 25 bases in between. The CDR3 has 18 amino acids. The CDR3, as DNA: TGTGCCAGCTCACCGACGCCGGGTCAGACCTCCTTGGGGAATGAGCAGTTCTTC. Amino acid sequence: CASSPTPGQTSLGNEQFF.

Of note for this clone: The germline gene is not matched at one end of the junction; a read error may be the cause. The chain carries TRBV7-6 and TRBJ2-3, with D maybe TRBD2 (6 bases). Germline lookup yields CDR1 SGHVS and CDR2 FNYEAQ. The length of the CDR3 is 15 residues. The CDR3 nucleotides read TGTGCCGGCAGCTTTCGGAGCGGGAGCACAGATACGCAGTATTTT. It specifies CAGSFRSGSTDTQYF.

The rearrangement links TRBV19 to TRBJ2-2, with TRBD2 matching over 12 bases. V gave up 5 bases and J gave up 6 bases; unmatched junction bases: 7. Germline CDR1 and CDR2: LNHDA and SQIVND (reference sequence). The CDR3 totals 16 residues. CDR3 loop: CASSWASGRASGELFF. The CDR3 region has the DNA TGTGCCAGTAGTTGGGCTAGCGGGAGGGCCTCCGGGGAGCTGTTTTTT.

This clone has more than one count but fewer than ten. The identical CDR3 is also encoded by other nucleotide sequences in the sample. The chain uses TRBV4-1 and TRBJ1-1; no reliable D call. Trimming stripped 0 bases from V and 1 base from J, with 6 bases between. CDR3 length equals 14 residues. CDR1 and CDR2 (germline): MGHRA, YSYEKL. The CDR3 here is CASSQETANTEAFF. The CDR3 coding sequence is TGCGCCAGCAGCCAAGAAACTGCGAACACTGAAGCTTTCTTT.

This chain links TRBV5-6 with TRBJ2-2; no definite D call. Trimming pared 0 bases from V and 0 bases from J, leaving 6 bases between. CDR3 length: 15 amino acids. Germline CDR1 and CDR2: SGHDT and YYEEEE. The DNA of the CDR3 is TGTGCCAGCAGCTTGGTCCCAGCGAACACCGGGGAGCTGTTTTTT. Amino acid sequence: CASSLVPANTGELFF.